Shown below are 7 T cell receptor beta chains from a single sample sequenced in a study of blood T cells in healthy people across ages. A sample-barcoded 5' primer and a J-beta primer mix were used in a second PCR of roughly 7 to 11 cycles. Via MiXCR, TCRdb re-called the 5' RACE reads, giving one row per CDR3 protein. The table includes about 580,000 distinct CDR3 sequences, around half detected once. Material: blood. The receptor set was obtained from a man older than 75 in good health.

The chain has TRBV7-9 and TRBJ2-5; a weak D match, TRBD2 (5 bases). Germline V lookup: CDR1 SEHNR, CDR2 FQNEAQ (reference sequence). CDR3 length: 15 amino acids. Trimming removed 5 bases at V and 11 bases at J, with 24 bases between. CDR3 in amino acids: CASSLSLGMDNEQYF. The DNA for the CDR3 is TGTGCCAGCAGCCTTTCACTAGGGATGGATAATGAGCAGTACTTC.

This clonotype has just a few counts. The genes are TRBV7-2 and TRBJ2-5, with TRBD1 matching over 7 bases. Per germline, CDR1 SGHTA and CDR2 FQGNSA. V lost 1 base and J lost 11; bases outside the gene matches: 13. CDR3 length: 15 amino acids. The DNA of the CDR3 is TGTGCCAGCAGCTTAGGGACAGGTTCATCGGGTGAGCAGTACTTC. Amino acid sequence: CASSLGTGSSGEQYF. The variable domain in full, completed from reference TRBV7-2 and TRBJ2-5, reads GAGVSQSPSNKVTEKGKDVELRCDPISGHTALYWYRQSLGQGLEFLIYFQGNSAPDKSGLPSDRFSAERTGGSVSTLTIQRTQQEDSAVYLCASSLGTGSSGEQYFGPGTRLLVL.

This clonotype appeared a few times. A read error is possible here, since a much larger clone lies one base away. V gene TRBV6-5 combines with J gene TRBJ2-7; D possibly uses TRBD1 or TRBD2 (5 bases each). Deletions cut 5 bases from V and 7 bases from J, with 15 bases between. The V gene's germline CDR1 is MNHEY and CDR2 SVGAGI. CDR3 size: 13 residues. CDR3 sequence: CASSAPGTDEQYF. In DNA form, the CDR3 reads TGTGCCAGCAGTGCGCCGGGGACGGATGAGCAGTACTTC.

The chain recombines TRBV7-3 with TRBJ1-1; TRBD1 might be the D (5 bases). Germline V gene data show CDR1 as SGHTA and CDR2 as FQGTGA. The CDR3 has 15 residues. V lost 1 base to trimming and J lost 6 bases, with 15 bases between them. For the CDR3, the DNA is TGTGCCAGCAGCTTAAACGCGGGGCCGGGAGCTGAAGCTTTCTTT. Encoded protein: CASSLNAGPGAEAFF.

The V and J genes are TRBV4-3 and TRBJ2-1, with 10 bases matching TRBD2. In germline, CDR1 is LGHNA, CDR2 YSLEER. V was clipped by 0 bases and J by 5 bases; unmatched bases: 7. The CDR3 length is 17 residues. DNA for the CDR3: TGCGCCAGCAGCCAAGATTCGAGTAGCGGGGGGCACAATGAGCAGTTCTTC. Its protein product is CASSQDSSSGGHNEQFF.

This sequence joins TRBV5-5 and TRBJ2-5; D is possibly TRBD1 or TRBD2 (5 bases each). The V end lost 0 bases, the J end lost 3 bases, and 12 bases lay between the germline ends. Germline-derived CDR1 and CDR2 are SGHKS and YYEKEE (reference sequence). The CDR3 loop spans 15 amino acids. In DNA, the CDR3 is TGTGCCAGCAGCTTGGTTGGGACCCACAAAGAGACCCAGTACTTC. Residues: CASSLVGTHKETQYF.

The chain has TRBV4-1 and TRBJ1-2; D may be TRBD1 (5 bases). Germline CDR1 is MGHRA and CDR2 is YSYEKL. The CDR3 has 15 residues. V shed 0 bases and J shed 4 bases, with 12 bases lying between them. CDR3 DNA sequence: TGCGCCAGCAGCCAAGAGAGACAGCCTCTCTATGGCTACACCTTC. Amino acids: CASSQERQPLYGYTF.